What follows is one T cell receptor beta chain and its context. At one end the junction does not follow the germline gene, possibly because of a read error. Germline lookup yields CDR1 SEHNR and CDR2 FQNEAQ (reference sequence). CDR3 length equals 16 residues. These data belong to a study of shared clonotypes between healthy human individuals. Sequenced by immunoSEQ multiplex PCR; TCRdb stores in-frame clones only, minus some. The sample includes hundreds of thousands of clones, approximately 74% of them seen just once. The J gene is TRBJ1-2, the V gene TRBV7-9, with D uncertain. This TCR was sampled from a woman aged 25 to 39 in good health. Sequencing input: memory CD4+ T cells sorted from blood. Subset of the sample: CD45RA-negative fraction. CDR3 protein: CASSLAAVGYNYGYTF. CDR3 sequence (DNA): TGTGCCAGCAGTTTAGCGGCGGTAGGGTATAACTATGGCTACACCTTC.